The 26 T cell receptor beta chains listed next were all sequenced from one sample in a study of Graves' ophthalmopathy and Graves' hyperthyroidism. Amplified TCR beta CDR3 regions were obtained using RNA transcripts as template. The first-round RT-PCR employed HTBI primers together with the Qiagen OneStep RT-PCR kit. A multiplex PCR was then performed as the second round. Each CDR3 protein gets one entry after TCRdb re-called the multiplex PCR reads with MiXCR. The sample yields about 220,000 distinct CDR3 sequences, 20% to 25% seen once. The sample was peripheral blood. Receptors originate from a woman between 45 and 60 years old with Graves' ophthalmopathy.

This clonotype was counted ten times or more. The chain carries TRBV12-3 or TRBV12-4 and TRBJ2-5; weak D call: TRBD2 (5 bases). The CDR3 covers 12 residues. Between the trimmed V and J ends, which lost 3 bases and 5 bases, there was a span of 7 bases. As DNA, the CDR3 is TGTGCCAGCAGTTTCCCGGGGGAGACCCAGTACTTC. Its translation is CASSFPGETQYF.

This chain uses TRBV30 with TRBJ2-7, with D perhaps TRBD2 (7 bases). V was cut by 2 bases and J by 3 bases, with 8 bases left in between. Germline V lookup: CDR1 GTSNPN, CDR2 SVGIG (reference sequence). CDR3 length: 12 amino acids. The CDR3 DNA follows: TGTGCCTGGAGTAGGGGGGGCTACGAGCAGTACTTC. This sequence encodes CAWSRGGYEQYF.

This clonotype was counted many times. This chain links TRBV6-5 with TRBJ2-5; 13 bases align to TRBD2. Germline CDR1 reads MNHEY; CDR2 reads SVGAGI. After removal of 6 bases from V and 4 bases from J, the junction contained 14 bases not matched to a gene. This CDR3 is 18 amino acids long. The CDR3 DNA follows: TGTGCCAGCAGCCCCAATCGACTAGCGGGAGGACGGGGAGAGACCCAGTACTTC. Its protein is CASSPNRLAGGRGETQYF.

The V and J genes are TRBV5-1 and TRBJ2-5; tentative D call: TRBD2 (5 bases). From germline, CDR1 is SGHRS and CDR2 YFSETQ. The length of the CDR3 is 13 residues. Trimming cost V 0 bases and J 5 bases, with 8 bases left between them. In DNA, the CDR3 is TGCGCCAGCAGCTTGGGAGTAGCGGAGACCCAGTACTTC. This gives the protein CASSLGVAETQYF.

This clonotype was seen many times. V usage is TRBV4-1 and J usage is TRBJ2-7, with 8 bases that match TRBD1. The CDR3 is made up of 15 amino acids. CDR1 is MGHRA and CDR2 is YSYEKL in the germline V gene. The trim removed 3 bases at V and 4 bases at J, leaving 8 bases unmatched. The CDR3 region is CASSHGQGARYEQYF. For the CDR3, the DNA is TGCGCCAGCAGCCACGGGCAGGGGGCGAGATACGAGCAGTACTTC.

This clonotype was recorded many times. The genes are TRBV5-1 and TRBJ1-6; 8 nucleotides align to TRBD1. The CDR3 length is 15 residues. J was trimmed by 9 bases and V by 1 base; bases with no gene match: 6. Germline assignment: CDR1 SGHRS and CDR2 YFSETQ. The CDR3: CASSLFGTGGSPLHF. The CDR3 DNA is TGCGCCAGCAGCTTGTTCGGGACAGGAGGTTCACCCCTCCACTTT. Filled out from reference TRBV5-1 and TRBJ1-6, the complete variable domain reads KAGVTQTPRYLIKTRGQQVTLSCSPISGHRSVSWYQQTPGQGLQFLFEYFSETQRNKGNFPGRFSGRQFSNSRSEMNVSTLELGDSALYLCASSLFGTGGSPLHFGNGTRLTVT.

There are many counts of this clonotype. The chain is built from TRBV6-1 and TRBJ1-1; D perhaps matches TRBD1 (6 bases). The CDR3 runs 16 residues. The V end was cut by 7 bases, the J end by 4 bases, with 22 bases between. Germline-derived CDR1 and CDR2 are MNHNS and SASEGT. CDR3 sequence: CASKPGQGQGSTEAFF. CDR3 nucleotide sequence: TGTGCCAGCAAACCCGGTCAAGGTCAGGGGTCCACTGAAGCTTTCTTT.

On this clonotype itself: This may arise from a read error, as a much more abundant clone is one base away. CDR3 sequence (DNA): TGTGCCAGCAGTTACTTCCTAGGACTAGCGGGAGTACATACCGGGGAGCTGTTTTTC. This sequence encodes CASSYFLGLAGVHTGELFF. The rearrangement links TRBV6-2 or TRBV6-3 to TRBJ2-2; 13 nucleotides align to TRBD2. Germline V lookup: CDR1 MNHEY, CDR2 SVGEGT. The CDR3 has 19 amino acids.

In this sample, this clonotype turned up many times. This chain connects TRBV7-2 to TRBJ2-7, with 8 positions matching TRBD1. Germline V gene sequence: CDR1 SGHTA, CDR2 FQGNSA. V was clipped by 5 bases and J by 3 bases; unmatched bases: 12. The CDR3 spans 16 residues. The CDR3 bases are TGTGCCAGCAGCCCCCATTGGACAGGGAAAAACTACGAGCAGTACTTC. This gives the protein CASSPHWTGKNYEQYF.

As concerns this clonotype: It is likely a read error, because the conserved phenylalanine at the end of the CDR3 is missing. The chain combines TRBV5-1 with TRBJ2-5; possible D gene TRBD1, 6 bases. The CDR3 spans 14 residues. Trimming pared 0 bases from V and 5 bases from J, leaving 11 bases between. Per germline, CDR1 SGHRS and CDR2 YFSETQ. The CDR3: CASSLGTAWETQYL. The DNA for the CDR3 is TGCGCCAGCAGCTTGGGGACAGCCTGGGAGACCCAGTACCTC.

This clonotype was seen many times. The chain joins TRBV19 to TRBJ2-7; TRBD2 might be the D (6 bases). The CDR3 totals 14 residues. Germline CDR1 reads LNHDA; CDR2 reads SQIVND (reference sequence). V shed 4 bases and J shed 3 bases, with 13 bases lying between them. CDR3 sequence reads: CASSRGVLSYEQYF. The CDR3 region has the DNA TGTGCCAGTAGTAGGGGGGTCCTAAGCTACGAGCAGTACTTC.

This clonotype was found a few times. The CDR3 bases are TGTGCCTGGAGTGTACAACGGGGAGCGGGGGTTGGAGAGACCCAGTACTTC. Translating it yields CAWSVQRGAGVGETQYF. The J gene is TRBJ2-5, the V gene TRBV30; TRBD2 agrees at 8 bases. Germline V gives CDR1 GTSNPN, CDR2 SVGIG (reference sequence). This CDR3 is 17 amino acids long. V was clipped by 0 bases and J by 4 bases; unmatched bases: 13.

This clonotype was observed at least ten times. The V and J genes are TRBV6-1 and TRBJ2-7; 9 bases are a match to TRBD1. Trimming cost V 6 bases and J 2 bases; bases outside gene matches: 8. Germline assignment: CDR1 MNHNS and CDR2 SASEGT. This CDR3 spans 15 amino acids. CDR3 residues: CASRDGTGLTYEQYF. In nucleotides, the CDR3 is TGTGCCAGCAGAGATGGGACAGGGCTAACCTACGAGCAGTACTTC.

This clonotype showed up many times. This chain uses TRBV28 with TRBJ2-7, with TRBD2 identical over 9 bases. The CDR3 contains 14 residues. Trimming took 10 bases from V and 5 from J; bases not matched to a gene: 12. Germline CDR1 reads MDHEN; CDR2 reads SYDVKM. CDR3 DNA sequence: TGTGCCATAGCTAGCGGGGAGGGGATAAACGAGCAGTACTTC. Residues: CAIASGEGINEQYF. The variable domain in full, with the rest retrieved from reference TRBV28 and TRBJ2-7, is DVKVTQSSRYLVKRTGEKVFLECVQDMDHENMFWYRQDPGLGLRLIYFSYDVKMKEKGDIPEGYSVSREKKERFSLILESASTNQTSMYLCAIASGEGINEQYFGPGTRLTVT.

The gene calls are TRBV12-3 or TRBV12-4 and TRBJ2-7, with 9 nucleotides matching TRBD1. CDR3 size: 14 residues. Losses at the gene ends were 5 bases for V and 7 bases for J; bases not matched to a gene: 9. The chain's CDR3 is CASSPGTGRLEQYF. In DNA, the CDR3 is TGTGCCAGCAGTCCCGGGACAGGGCGATTGGAGCAGTACTTC.

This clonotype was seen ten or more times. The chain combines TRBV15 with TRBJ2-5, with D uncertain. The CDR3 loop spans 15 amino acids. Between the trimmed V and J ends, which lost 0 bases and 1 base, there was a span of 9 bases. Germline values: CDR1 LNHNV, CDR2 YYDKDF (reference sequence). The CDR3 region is CATSRDRQIQETQYF. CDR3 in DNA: TGTGCCACCAGCAGAGATCGTCAGATCCAAGAGACCCAGTACTTC.

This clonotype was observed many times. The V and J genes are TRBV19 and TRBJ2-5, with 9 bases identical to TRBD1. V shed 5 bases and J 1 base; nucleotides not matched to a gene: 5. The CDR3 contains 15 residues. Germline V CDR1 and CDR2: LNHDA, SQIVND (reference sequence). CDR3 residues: CASSDQGQGQETQYF. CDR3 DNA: TGTGCCAGTAGTGACCAGGGACAGGGCCAAGAGACCCAGTACTTC. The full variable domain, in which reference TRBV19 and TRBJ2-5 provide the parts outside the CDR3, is DGGITQSPKYLFRKEGQNVTLSCEQNLNHDAMYWYRQDPGQGLRLIYYSQIVNDFQKGDIAEGYSVSREKKESFPLTVTSAQKNPTAFYLCASSDQGQGQETQYFGPGTRLLVL.

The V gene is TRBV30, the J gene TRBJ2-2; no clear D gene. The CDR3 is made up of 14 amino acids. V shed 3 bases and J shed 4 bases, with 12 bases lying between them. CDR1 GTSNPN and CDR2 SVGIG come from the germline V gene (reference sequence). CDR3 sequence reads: CAWRLTSSTGELFF. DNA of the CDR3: TGTGCCTGGAGGTTGACTTCATCCACCGGGGAGCTGTTTTTT.

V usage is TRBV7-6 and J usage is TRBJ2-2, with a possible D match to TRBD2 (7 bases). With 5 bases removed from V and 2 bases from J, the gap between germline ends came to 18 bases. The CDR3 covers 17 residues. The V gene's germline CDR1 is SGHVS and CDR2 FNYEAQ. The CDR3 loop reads CASSPRGGGSNTGELFF. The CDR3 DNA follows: TGTGCCAGCAGCCCGAGGGGGGGCGGGAGTAACACCGGGGAGCTGTTTTTT.

The DNA for the CDR3 is TGCAGTGCTAGAGAACGACTAGGCAGGGGGCCTGAAGCTTTCTTT. It yields the protein CSARERLGRGPEAFF. The chain joins TRBV20-1 to TRBJ1-1, with 8 bases that match TRBD1. The ends lost 0 bases at V and 6 bases at J; junction bases unmatched: 9. Germline V CDR1 and CDR2: DFQATT, SNEGSKA (reference sequence). CDR3 length: 15 residues.

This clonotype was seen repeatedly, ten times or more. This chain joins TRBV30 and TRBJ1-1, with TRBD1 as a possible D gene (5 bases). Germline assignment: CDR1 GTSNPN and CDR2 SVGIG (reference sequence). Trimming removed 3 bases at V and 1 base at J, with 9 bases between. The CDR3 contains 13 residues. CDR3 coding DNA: TGTGCCTGGAGCTGGGACCGGAACACTGAAGCTTTCTTT. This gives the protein CAWSWDRNTEAFF. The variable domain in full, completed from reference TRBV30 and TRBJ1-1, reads SQTIHQWPATLVQPVGSPLSLECTVEGTSNPNLYWYRQAAGRGLQLLFYSVGIGQISSEVPQNLSASRPQDRQFILSSKKLLLSDSGFYLCAWSWDRNTEAFFGQGTRLTVV.

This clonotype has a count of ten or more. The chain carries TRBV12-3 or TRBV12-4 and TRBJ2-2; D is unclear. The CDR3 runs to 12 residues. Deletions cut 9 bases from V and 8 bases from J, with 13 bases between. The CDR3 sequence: CASTLWGGELFF. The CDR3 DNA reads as TGTGCCAGTACGCTCTGGGGAGGGGAGCTGTTTTTT.

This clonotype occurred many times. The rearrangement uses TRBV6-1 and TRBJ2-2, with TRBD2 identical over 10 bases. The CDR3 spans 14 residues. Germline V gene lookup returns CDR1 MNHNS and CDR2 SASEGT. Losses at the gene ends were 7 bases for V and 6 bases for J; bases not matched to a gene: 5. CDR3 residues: CASTSGRGPGELFF. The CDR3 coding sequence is TGTGCCAGCACGAGCGGGAGGGGGCCCGGGGAGCTGTTTTTT.

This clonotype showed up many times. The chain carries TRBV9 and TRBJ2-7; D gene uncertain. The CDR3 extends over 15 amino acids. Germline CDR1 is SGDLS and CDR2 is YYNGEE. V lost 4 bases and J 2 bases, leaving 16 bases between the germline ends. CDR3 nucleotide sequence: TGTGCCAGCAGCCCAGGCAGCCGGGCCACCTACGAGCAGTACTTC. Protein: CASSPGSRATYEQYF.

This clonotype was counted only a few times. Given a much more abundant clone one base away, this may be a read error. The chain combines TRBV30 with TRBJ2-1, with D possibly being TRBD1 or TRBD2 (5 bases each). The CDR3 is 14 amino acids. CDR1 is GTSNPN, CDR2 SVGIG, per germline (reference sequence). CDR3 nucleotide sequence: TGTGCCTGGTCCACAGGAGGCTCCCACAATGAGCAGTTCTTC. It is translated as CAWSTGGSHNEQFF.

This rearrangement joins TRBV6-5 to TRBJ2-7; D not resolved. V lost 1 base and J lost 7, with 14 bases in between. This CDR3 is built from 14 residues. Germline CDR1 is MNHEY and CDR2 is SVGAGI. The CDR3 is CASSYFDASLEQYF. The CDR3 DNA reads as TGTGCCAGCAGTTACTTCGACGCGTCCTTGGAGCAGTACTTC.